This TCR beta chain was captured by sequencing in a study of CD8 T cells in ankylosing spondylitis. Germline V gene sequence: CDR1 MGHDK, CDR2 SYGVNS. J gave up 4 bases and V 3 bases, and 9 bases lay outside the gene matches. The CDR3 runs 16 residues. Worth noting for this clonotype: Its matching antigen is unknown.

The authors made TCR beta libraries by quantitative 5'-RACE with molecular barcodes. From the 5' RACE reads, TCRdb called clonotypes with MiXCR, one entry per CDR3 protein. The data hold about 270,000 distinct CDR3 sequences, with more than 25% observed a single time. General observations from the study: Clones that were linked to disease were CD8+ and were relatively rare in peripheral blood. Within matched ankylosing spondylitis synovial fluid, disease-linked clones were reportedly significantly enriched. Eight or nine highly homologous variants made up a TCR beta motif that seemed to typify ankylosing spondylitis blood.

The sequencing input was blood, either unsorted or a sorted T cell fraction (not recorded which). V usage is TRBV25-1 and J usage is TRBJ2-3, with 8 bases aligning to TRBD2. This clonotype originated in a male donor with ankylosing spondylitis or in good health (not recorded which). CDR3 residues: CASSDVRRGDPDTQYF. The DNA for the CDR3 is TGTGCCAGCAGTGATGTTAGGCGGGGGGATCCAGATACGCAGTATTTT.